The 14 T cell receptor beta chains in this list originate from one sample, sequenced in a study of blood T cell repertoires in COVID-19. TCRdb keeps only in-frame clones here, not all; method: immunoSEQ multiplex PCR. The sample has some 290,000 clones; more than 90% are singletons. The specimen sequenced was PBMCs or T cells enriched from blood (not recorded which). All receptors derive from a young woman who had been exposed to COVID-19.

J is TRBJ1-2 and V is TRBV5-8; weak D call: TRBD1 (6 bases). Germline CDR1 is SGHTS and CDR2 is YDEGEE. The CDR3 has 14 residues. V was pared by 3 bases and J by 1 base, with 10 bases between. The CDR3 nucleotides read TGTGCCAGCAGCTCGGGGACATTTAACTATGGCTACACCTTC. Protein: CASSSGTFNYGYTF.

The chain has TRBV19 and TRBJ2-1; 8 nucleotides agree with TRBD1. The junction had 0 bases not matched to a gene; V was cut back by 1 base and J by 4 bases. From germline, CDR1 is LNHDA and CDR2 SQIVND (reference sequence). The CDR3 sequence is 14 residues long. The CDR3 bases are TGTGCCAGTAGTATAGGACAGGGGTACAATGAGCAGTTCTTC. This gives the protein CASSIGQGYNEQFF.

This rearrangement joins TRBV5-5 to TRBJ2-5, with a weak D call TRBD1 (5 bases). This CDR3 region has 13 residues. Germline assignment: CDR1 SGHKS and CDR2 YYEKEE (reference sequence). V was shortened by 6 bases and J by 5 bases, with 14 bases between the two germline ends. CDR3 residues: CASTTWGLETQYF. The CDR3 DNA is TGTGCCAGCACCACGTGGGGCTTGGAGACCCAGTACTTC. The full variable domain, in which reference TRBV5-5 and TRBJ2-5 provide the parts outside the CDR3, is DAGVTQSPTHLIKTRGQQVTLRCSPISGHKSVSWYQQVLGQGPQFIFQYYEKEERGRGNFPDRFSARQFPNYSSELNVNALLLGDSALYLCASTTWGLETQYFGPGTRLLVL.

The chain recombines TRBV7-9 with TRBJ2-1, with TRBD2 matching 8 bases. Per the germline V gene, CDR1 is SEHNR and CDR2 is FQNEAQ (reference sequence). V gave up 0 bases and J gave up 4 bases; unmatched junction bases: 5. The CDR3 is 16 amino acids. The CDR3: CASSLALTSGYNEQFF. CDR3 nucleotide sequence: TGTGCCAGCAGCTTAGCGCTCACTAGCGGATACAATGAGCAGTTCTTC.

As for this clone: At the DNA level, this CDR3 is encoded by other sequences in the same sample as well. The chain combines TRBV4-1 with TRBJ1-1; 7 positions match TRBD1. Germline V gives CDR1 MGHRA, CDR2 YSYEKL. The CDR3 spans 16 residues. V lost 3 bases, J lost 2 bases, and 9 bases stayed unmatched. The CDR3 spells CASSQGSGTANTEAFF. CDR3 bases: TGCGCCAGCAGCCAGGGATCCGGGACAGCAAACACTGAAGCTTTCTTT.

V is TRBV27 and J is TRBJ1-2; 9 bases fit TRBD1. V lost 3 bases and J lost 4; bases outside the gene matches: 6. Germline assignment: CDR1 MNHEY and CDR2 SMNVEV (reference sequence). This CDR3 region has 15 residues. The CDR3 sequence: CASSLQTGGVYGYTF. In DNA form, the CDR3 reads TGTGCCAGCAGTTTGCAAACAGGGGGCGTCTATGGCTACACCTTC.

The chain combines TRBV29-1 with TRBJ1-4, with D uncertain. Trimming shortened V by 5 bases and J by 0 bases, and 10 bases separated the two germline ends. The CDR3 loop spans 14 amino acids. Per the germline V gene, CDR1 is SQVTM and CDR2 is ANQGSEA. In DNA, the CDR3 is TGCAGCGTTTCGTACGGGGCAACTAATGAAAAACTGTTTTTT. Translating it yields CSVSYGATNEKLFF.

The V gene is TRBV19, the J gene TRBJ1-2; D is perhaps TRBD1 (5 bases). CDR1 LNHDA and CDR2 SQIVND come from the germline V gene (reference sequence). There are 16 residues in the CDR3. The V and J ends lost 1 base and 4 bases respectively, with 16 bases between them. Written as DNA, the CDR3 is TGTGCCAGTAGTATAGTGAGGCAGGGAAGTACCTATGGCTACACCTTC. Its translation is CASSIVRQGSTYGYTF.

J is TRBJ2-6 and V is TRBV19; the D gene is possibly TRBD2 (6 bases). CDR1 LNHDA and CDR2 SQIVND come from the germline V gene (reference sequence). The CDR3 has 17 amino acids. V was clipped by 7 bases and J by 2 bases, with 18 bases between them. Here the CDR3 reads CASTYGQGGTGANVLTF. CDR3 nucleotide sequence: TGTGCCAGTACCTACGGGCAGGGAGGAACTGGGGCCAACGTCCTGACTTTC.

This sequence joins TRBV18 and TRBJ1-2; 12 bases are shared with TRBD1. CDR3 length: 16 residues. Germline CDR1 and CDR2: KGHSH and LQKENI. The V and J ends lost 2 bases and 4 bases, in that order; junction bases with no gene match: 5. The CDR3 DNA follows: TGTGCCAGCTCACCAGGGACAGGGGGCGATGCCTATGGCTACACCTTC. Residues: CASSPGTGGDAYGYTF.

This clone was detected once. This chain links TRBV15 with TRBJ2-1, with TRBD2 matching 7 bases. Losses at the gene ends were 7 bases for V and 7 bases for J; bases not matched to a gene: 10. This CDR3 has 14 residues. Germline V gene data show CDR1 as LNHNV and CDR2 as YYDKDF (reference sequence). This CDR3 is CATTTGLLLNEQFF. For the CDR3, the DNA is TGTGCCACCACCACGGGACTATTGTTAAATGAGCAGTTCTTC.

The chain recombines TRBV20-1 with TRBJ2-3, with TRBD2 matching 13 bases. Germline CDR1 and CDR2: DFQATT and SNEGSKA (reference sequence). V lost 3 bases, J lost 2 bases, and 8 bases stayed unmatched. The CDR3 loop spans 17 amino acids. CDR3: CSASGLAGDQFTDTQYF. Written as DNA, the CDR3 is TGCAGTGCTAGTGGACTAGCGGGGGACCAATTCACAGATACGCAGTATTTT.

The gene calls are TRBV5-1 and TRBJ2-3, with D tentatively TRBD1 (6 bases). The CDR3 spans 15 residues. The ends were cut back, 4 bases at V and 2 bases at J, with 14 bases in the middle. The V gene's germline CDR1 is SGHRS and CDR2 YFSETQ. CDR3 in DNA: TGCGCCAGCAGCGTGGACAGCCTTTACACAGATACGCAGTATTTT. It yields the protein CASSVDSLYTDTQYF.

The chain has TRBV4-3 and TRBJ2-2, with D perhaps matching TRBD1 (6 bases). Trimming shortened V by 4 bases and J by 6 bases, and 18 bases separated the two germline ends. The CDR3 sequence is 16 residues long. The germline CDR1 and CDR2 sequences are LGHNA and YSLEER. This CDR3 is CASSPHDFWGPGELFF. The CDR3 region has the DNA TGCGCCAGCAGCCCCCATGACTTCTGGGGGCCCGGGGAGCTGTTTTTT.